Sequencing of this T cell receptor beta chain was carried out in a study of beta chain features in type 1 diabetes. The CDR3 contains 15 residues. V gave up 11 bases and J gave up 3 bases, with 20 bases separating them. Germline-derived CDR1 and CDR2 are SEHNR and FQNEAQ (reference sequence). As every portion of the isolated RNA was reverse transcribed, the sequencing read expressed TCRB transcripts. Clones were sequenced by immunoSEQ multiplex PCR, and TCRdb holds only the in-frame ones, with some missing. The sample has more than 300,000 clones; over 12% are singletons. This sequence joins TRBV7-9 and TRBJ1-5; D is possibly TRBD1 (5 bases). The receptor comes from a woman under 30 in good health. What was sequenced was naive CD4+ T cells from blood. CDR3 region: CASDGGDVFNQPQHF. The CDR3 coding sequence is TGTGCCTCGGACGGGGGGGACGTCTTCAATCAGCCCCAGCATTTT.